The sequence of this T cell receptor (beta chain) was determined in a study of blood T cell repertoires in COVID-19. Study as a whole: The samples span acute and convalescent COVID-19 from the United States, Italy and Spain. T cells, B-cell-depleted T cells, or PBMCs supplied cDNA or gDNA.

V was shortened by 1 base and J by 6 bases, with 10 bases between the two germline ends. This CDR3 is built from 14 residues. In germline, CDR1 is LGHDT, CDR2 YNNKEL (reference sequence). This clone occurred a few times. Additional DNA sequences in this sample encode the identical CDR3. Original handling: From reference gene primer amplification, estimates of nucleated cell counts were derived. Repertoires were generated with immunoSEQ multiplex PCR, while TCRdb's copy carries only in-frame clones and drops some. The V and J calls and clone size are taken from that table; D and trimming were inferred from the DNA. Among 250,000 to 350,000 clones listed, approximately 87% were seen once.

This TCR derives from a woman in her forties or fifties with active or convalescent COVID-19. The sequenced sample was peripheral blood. The chain is built from TRBV3-1 (or the pseudogene TRBV3-2) and TRBJ1-5; D is possibly TRBD1 (5 bases). The CDR3 region has the DNA TGTGCCAGCAGCCAAGGGGGGGTCGGTCAGCCCCAGCATTTT. It yields the protein CASSQGGVGQPQHF.